Shown below are 19 T cell receptor beta chains from a single sample sequenced in a study of cytomegalovirus exposure and HLA in healthy donors. The protocol was immunoSEQ multiplex PCR, while the TCRdb copy is restricted to in-frame clones and leaves out a portion. Here the sample spans 160,000 or so clones, 86% being singletons. Sequencing used PBMCs. The receptors were gathered from a young man in good health and CMV-seropositive.

V usage is TRBV4-1 and J usage is TRBJ2-7; TRBD1 is a possible D gene (6 bases). The CDR3 is 12 amino acids. Trimming stripped 4 bases from V and 4 bases from J, with 8 bases between. Germline V CDR1 and CDR2: MGHRA, YSYEKL. CDR3 bases: TGCGCCAGCAGCCCGGACAGTTACGAGCAGTACTTC. Amino acid sequence: CASSPDSYEQYF.

This rearrangement joins TRBV11-2 to TRBJ2-4; tentative D call: TRBD2 (6 bases). This CDR3 contains 14 residues. Germline V gene sequence: CDR1 SGHAT, CDR2 FQNNGV. Trimming took 4 bases from V and 9 from J, leaving 16 bases between them. CDR3 coding DNA: TGTGCCAGCAGCTCCGGACTGGTGGAGGGCATTCAGTACTTC. The encoded protein is CASSSGLVEGIQYF.

The V gene is TRBV30, the J gene TRBJ1-2, with D perhaps matching TRBD1 (5 bases). CDR1 GTSNPN and CDR2 SVGIG come from the germline V gene (reference sequence). Trimming pared 5 bases from V and 8 bases from J, leaving 18 bases between. The CDR3 loop spans 13 amino acids. The CDR3 nucleotides read TGTGCCTGGGACAGTGAGCTGTGGCGAGGCTACACCTTC. Translating gives CAWDSELWRGYTF.

The V and J genes are TRBV5-1 and TRBJ2-3; possible D gene TRBD1, 6 bases. V was clipped by 5 bases and J by 2 bases, with 9 bases between them. This CDR3 contains 13 residues. Germline CDR1 reads SGHRS; CDR2 reads YFSETQ. CDR3 in amino acids: CASRTGFTDTQYF. The CDR3 region has the DNA TGCGCCAGCAGGACAGGTTTCACAGATACGCAGTATTTT.

The CDR3 DNA reads TGTGCCAGTACCTCGGTGGATTCACCCCTCCACTTT. This sequence encodes CASTSVDSPLHF. The V gene is TRBV19, the J gene TRBJ1-6; D is undetermined. The CDR3 sequence is 12 residues long. Trimming removed 7 bases from V and 8 bases from J, with 9 bases in between. Germline V CDR1 and CDR2: LNHDA, SQIVND (reference sequence).

The J gene is TRBJ2-3, the V gene TRBV11-3; TRBD2 might be the D (6 bases). Germline CDR1 is SGHNT and CDR2 is YENEEA. The V end was cut by 1 base, the J end by 2 bases, with 10 bases between. This CDR3 is built from 15 residues. CDR3 sequence reads: CASSLGGTSTDTQYF. DNA of the CDR3: TGTGCCAGCAGCTTAGGCGGGACCTCCACAGATACGCAGTATTTT.

The rearrangement joins TRBV29-1 to TRBJ2-7; TRBD2 aligns across 13 bases. CDR3 length: 15 amino acids. Germline CDR1 and CDR2: SQVTM and ANQGSEA. V trimming: 6 bases; J trimming: 3 bases; junction bases outside the gene matches: 8. The CDR3 loop is CSVSGLAGADYEQYF. The DNA of the CDR3 is TGCAGCGTATCCGGACTAGCGGGAGCTGACTACGAGCAGTACTTC.

This chain links TRBV4-1 with TRBJ1-5; D possibly corresponds to TRBD1 (5 bases). CDR3 length: 14 amino acids. The ends were cut back, 0 bases at V and 7 bases at J, with 10 bases in the middle. Germline assignment: CDR1 MGHRA and CDR2 YSYEKL. Written as DNA, the CDR3 is TGCGCCAGCAGCCAAGAAGGGGTCGGGCAGCCCCAGCATTTT. Its translation: CASSQEGVGQPQHF.

V usage is TRBV27 and J usage is TRBJ2-5; perhaps TRBD1 as D (8 bases). The V and J ends lost 3 bases and 2 bases respectively, with 13 bases between them. Germline CDR1 and CDR2: MNHEY and SMNVEV (reference sequence). This CDR3 is 15 amino acids long. The DNA of the CDR3 is TGTGCCAGCAGTTTGGGAGGGACAGGTCAAGAGACCCAGTACTTC. It encodes CASSLGGTGQETQYF.

Comments on this clone: At one boundary the junction diverges from the germline segment, which might be a read error. The rearrangement links TRBV7-9 to TRBJ1-2; D possibly corresponds to TRBD1 (5 bases). Germline V gives CDR1 SEHNR, CDR2 FQNEAQ (reference sequence). CDR3 length equals 13 residues. The DNA of the CDR3 is TGTGCCAGCAGCCCTTCTGGGGCGGGAACCCCATCCTTC. It translates to CASSPSGAGTPSF.

The chain links TRBV6-1 to TRBJ1-2; a possible D gene is TRBD1 (5 bases). The length of the CDR3 is 13 residues. Trimming left V 6 bases short and J 4 bases short, with 12 bases between. The germline CDR1 and CDR2 sequences are MNHNS and SASEGT. The CDR3 reads CASRLTELYGYTF. CDR3 DNA sequence: TGTGCCAGCAGGTTGACAGAGCTCTATGGCTACACCTTC.

The chain is built from TRBV6-5 and TRBJ2-1; 10 bases are shared with TRBD1. The CDR3 consists of 15 residues. The germline V gene encodes CDR1 MNHEY and CDR2 SVGAGI. V lost 6 bases and J lost 8; bases outside the gene matches: 10. Here the CDR3 reads CASSPSVTGGDEQFF. CDR3 in DNA: TGTGCCAGCAGCCCTAGCGTGACAGGGGGCGATGAGCAGTTCTTC.

The chain uses TRBV7-2 and TRBJ2-5; 8 bases align to TRBD2. CDR3 length: 15 amino acids. CDR1 is SGHTA, CDR2 FQGNSA, per germline. Trimming cost V 5 bases and J 5 bases; bases outside gene matches: 10. CDR3 coding DNA: TGTGCCAGCAGCGCCGCCGGGACTAGAGCCGAGACCCAGTACTTC. Protein: CASSAAGTRAETQYF.

This clone occurred once. The chain carries TRBV2 and TRBJ2-1; unclear D gene. Looked up from germline, CDR1 is SNHLY and CDR2 is FYNNEI. The CDR3 is 11 residues long. The V and J ends lost 6 bases and 8 bases respectively, with 8 bases between them. This chain's CDR3 is CASSSRDEQFF. The CDR3, as DNA: TGTGCCAGCAGCTCTCGGGATGAGCAGTTCTTC.

The V and J genes are TRBV19 and TRBJ2-2, with 8 bases fitting TRBD1. The V and J ends lost 10 bases and 3 bases, in that order; junction bases with no gene match: 10. Germline V CDR1 and CDR2: LNHDA, SQIVND (reference sequence). The CDR3 extends over 15 amino acids. The CDR3 DNA follows: TGTGCCACTTCACTGGACAGGGTCTACACCGGGGAGCTGTTTTTT. Its protein is CATSLDRVYTGELFF.

The CDR3 loop is CASSPGQGSYGYTF. For the CDR3, the DNA is TGCGCCAGCAGCCCGGGACAGGGATCCTATGGCTACACCTTC. This chain connects TRBV5-1 to TRBJ1-2; 9 nucleotides agree with TRBD1. Germline CDR1 SGHRS, CDR2 YFSETQ. This CDR3 contains 14 residues. Trimming cost V 4 bases and J 4 bases; bases outside gene matches: 5.

V usage is TRBV7-9 and J usage is TRBJ1-1; tentatively, D is TRBD1 (6 bases). This CDR3 comprises 15 residues. CDR1 and CDR2 (germline): SEHNR, FQNEAQ (reference sequence). Trimming stripped 5 bases from V and 2 bases from J, with 15 bases between. This CDR3 is CASSQPGASNTEAFF. The CDR3, as DNA: TGTGCCAGCAGCCAACCAGGGGCCTCTAACACTGAAGCTTTCTTT.

Only a few counts were recorded for this clone. The chain joins TRBV5-3 to TRBJ1-4; TRBD1 agrees at 12 bases. Being an ORF, TRBV5-3 has a function that is uncertain. Trimming cost V 2 bases and J 4 bases; bases outside gene matches: 6. The CDR3 runs to 17 residues. CDR3 sequence reads: CARSLGDRGQGNEKLFF. CDR3 in DNA: TGTGCCAGAAGCTTAGGGGACAGGGGGCAAGGTAATGAAAAACTGTTTTTT.

The chain has TRBV6-5 and TRBJ1-2; 8 bases are a match to TRBD1. CDR1 is MNHEY and CDR2 is SVGAGI in the germline V gene. The CDR3 length is 15 residues. The trim removed 3 bases at V and 7 bases at J, leaving 10 bases unmatched. The chain's CDR3 is CASSYRQGIGGGYTF. Written as DNA, the CDR3 is TGTGCCAGCAGTTATAGACAGGGGATAGGCGGTGGCTACACCTTC.